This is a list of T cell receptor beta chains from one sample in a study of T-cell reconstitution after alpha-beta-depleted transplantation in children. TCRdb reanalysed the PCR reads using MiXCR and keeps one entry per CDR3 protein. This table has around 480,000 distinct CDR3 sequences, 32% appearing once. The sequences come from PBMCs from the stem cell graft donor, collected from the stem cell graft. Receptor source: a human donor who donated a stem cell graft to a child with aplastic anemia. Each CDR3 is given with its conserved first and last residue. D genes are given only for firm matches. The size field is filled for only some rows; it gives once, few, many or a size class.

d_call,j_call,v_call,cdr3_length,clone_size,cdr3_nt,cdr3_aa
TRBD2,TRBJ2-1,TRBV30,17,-,TGTGCCTGGAACGGGGACCTAGCGGGGCTATACTACAATGAGCAGTTCTTC,CAWNGDLAGLYYNEQFF
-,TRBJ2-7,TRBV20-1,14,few,TGCAGTGCTAGGCGGGGAGCGGCCTCCTACGAGCAGTACTTC,CSARRGAASYEQYF
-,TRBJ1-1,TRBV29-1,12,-,TGCAGCGTGGTGAGTTCGAACACTGAAGCTTTCTTT,CSVVSSNTEAFF
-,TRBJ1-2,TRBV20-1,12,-,TGCAGTGCTAGTTCCGGCCTTTTTGGCTACACCTTC,CSASSGLFGYTF
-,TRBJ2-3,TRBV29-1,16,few,TGCAGCGTTCTGGGTAGAAGCGAAGGGTCGGCAGATACGCAGTATTTT,CSVLGRSEGSADTQYF
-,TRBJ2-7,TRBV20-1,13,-,TGCAGTGCGCTGCGGAAGAGCTCCTACGAGCAGTACTTC,CSALRKSSYEQYF
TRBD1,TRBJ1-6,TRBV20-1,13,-,TGCAGTGCTAGAGGGGACAGTAATTCACCCCTCCACTTT,CSARGDSNSPLHF
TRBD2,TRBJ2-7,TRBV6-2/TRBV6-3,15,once,TGTGCCAGCAGCCCGAGCGGGGCCCACTCCTACGAGCAGTACTTC,CASSPSGAHSYEQYF
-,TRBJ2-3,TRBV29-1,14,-,TGCAGCGTAGACCAAACGCTTGCGGGTGGGCCGCAGTATTTT,CSVDQTLAGGPQYF
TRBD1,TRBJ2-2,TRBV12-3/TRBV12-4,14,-,TGTGCCAGCAGACGACAGGGCGACACCGGGGAGCTGTTTTTT,CASRRQGDTGELFF
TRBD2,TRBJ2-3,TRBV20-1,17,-,TGCAGTGCTGAGCCCGGACTAGCGGCCCCTGACCCAGATACGCAGTATTTT,CSAEPGLAAPDPDTQYF
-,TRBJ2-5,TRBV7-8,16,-,TGTGCCAGCAGCTTAGCACGGGCAGGGGTGGGAGAGACCCAGTACTTC,CASSLARAGVGETQYF
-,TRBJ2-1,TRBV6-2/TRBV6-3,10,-,TGTGCCAGCGGTAGCGTTGAGCAGTTCTTC,CASGSVEQFF
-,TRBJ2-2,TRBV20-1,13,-,TGCAGTGCTAGAGAGGACTTCACCGGGGAGCTGTTTTTT,CSAREDFTGELFF
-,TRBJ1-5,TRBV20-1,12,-,TGCAGTGCTATGGCAGGCGGCCAGCCCCAGCATTTT,CSAMAGGQPQHF
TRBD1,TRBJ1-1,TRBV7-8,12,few,TGTGCCAGCAGACAGGGGACCACTGAAGCTTTCTTT,CASRQGTTEAFF
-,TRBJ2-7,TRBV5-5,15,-,TGTGCCAGCAGCTTGGGGGCAGGCGCCTCCTACGAGCAGTACTTC,CASSLGAGASYEQYF
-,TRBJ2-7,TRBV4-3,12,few,TGCGCCCGCAAAGGAGGGCCCTACGAGCAGTACTTC,CARKGGPYEQYF
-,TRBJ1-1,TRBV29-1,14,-,TGCAGCGTTAATATGGGCCAGCCGAACACTGAAGCTTTCTTT,CSVNMGQPNTEAFF
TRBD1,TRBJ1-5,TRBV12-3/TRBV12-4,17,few,TGTGCCAGCAGTTCGGGTCCGGGACAGGGTTACGATCAGCCCCAGCATTTT,CASSSGPGQGYDQPQHF
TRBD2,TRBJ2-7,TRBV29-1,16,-,TGCAGCGTTGTGGGGACAATTAGCGGGACGCTATACGAGCAGTACTTC,CSVVGTISGTLYEQYF
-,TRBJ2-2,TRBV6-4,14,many,TGTGCCAGCAGTGACGGGACTAACACCGGGGAGCTGTTTTTT,CASSDGTNTGELFF
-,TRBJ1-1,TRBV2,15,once,TGTGCCAGCAGTGAAACATTAACGATGAACACTGAAGCTTTCTTT,CASSETLTMNTEAFF
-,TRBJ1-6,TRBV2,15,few,TGTGCCAGCAGATACAGGGTCCTCTATAATTCACCCCTCCACTTT,CASRYRVLYNSPLHF
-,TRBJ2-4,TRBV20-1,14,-,TGCAGTGCGCACCTAGCGCTAGCCAAAAACATTCAGTACTTC,CSAHLALAKNIQYF
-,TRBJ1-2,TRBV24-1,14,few,TGTGCCACCAGTGATCCCGGGGCTAACTATGGCTACACCTTC,CATSDPGANYGYTF
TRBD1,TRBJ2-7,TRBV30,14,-,TGTGCCTGGAGCTCGGGACAGGGGGCACACGAGCAGTACTTC,CAWSSGQGAHEQYF
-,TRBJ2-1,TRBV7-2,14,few,TGTGCCAGCAGCATAACCAGGGGCCACAATGAGCAGTTCTTC,CASSITRGHNEQFF
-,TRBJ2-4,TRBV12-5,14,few,TGTGCTAGTGGTGCCGACAGCCTTGTGGACATTCAGTACTTC,CASGADSLVDIQYF
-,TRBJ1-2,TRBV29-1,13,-,TGCAGCGTTTCCCTGGGGACCAACTATGGCTACACCTTC,CSVSLGTNYGYTF
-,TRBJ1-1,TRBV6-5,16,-,TGTGCCAGCAGTTACTCTGGGGGACTGAAGAACACTGAAGCTTTCTTT,CASSYSGGLKNTEAFF
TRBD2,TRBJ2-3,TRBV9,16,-,TGTGCCAGCAGCCCACTAGCGGGAGCGGGGACAGATACGCAGTATTTT,CASSPLAGAGTDTQYF
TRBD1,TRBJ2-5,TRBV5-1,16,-,TGCGCCAGCAGCCCTGTCTGGACAGGGGAACAAGAGACCCAGTACTTC,CASSPVWTGEQETQYF
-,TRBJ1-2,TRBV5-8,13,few,TGTGCCAGCAGCTTGGGCCAGGACGGTGGCTACACCTTC,CASSLGQDGGYTF
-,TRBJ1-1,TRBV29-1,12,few,TGCAGCGTCCAGAACACTAGAACTGAAGCTTTCTTT,CSVQNTRTEAFF
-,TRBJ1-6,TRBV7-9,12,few,TGTGCCAGCAGCTTAGAGAGTTCAGGTTTCCACTTT,CASSLESSGFHF
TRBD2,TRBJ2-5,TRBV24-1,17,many,TGTGCCACCAGTGATCGCCCTTCTAGCGGGAGACGGGAGACCCAGTACTTC,CATSDRPSSGRRETQYF
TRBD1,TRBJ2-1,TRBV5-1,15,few,TGCGCCAGCAGCTTGGGAGACAGGGAATTGGATGAGCAGTTCTTC,CASSLGDRELDEQFF
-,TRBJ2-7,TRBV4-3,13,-,TGCGCCAGCAGCCAAGATCCCTCTGAAGAGCAGTACTTC,CASSQDPSEEQYF
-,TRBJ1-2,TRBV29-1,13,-,TGCAGCGACTACCAGGCCCCGAGTATCGGCTACACCTTC,CSDYQAPSIGYTF
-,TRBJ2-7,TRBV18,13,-,TGTGCCAGCTCACCGGAGACCTTCGACGAGCAGTACTTC,CASSPETFDEQYF
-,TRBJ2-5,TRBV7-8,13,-,TGTGCCAGCAGTCAGGACCCGCCTGGGACCCAGTACTTC,CASSQDPPGTQYF
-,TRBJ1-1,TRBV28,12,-,TGTGCCAGCACCCCCGGGAACACTGAAGCTTTCTTT,CASTPGNTEAFF
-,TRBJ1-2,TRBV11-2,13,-,TGTGCCAGCAGCCCGGGCAGCTCTATGGGCTACACCTTC,CASSPGSSMGYTF
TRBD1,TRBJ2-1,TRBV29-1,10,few,TGCAGCGTTACGACAGGGGAGCAGTTCTTC,CSVTTGEQFF
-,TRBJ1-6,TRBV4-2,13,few,TGTGCCAGCAGCCAAGAGCAGAATTCACCCCTCCACTTT,CASSQEQNSPLHF
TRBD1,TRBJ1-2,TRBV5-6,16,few,TGTGCCAGCAGCTTAGTCCCGGGACAGGGGACGCGGGGCTACACCTTC,CASSLVPGQGTRGYTF
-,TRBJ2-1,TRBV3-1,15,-,TGTGCCAGCAGCCCTGAGACTAGTTCCTACAATGAGCAGTTCTTC,CASSPETSSYNEQFF
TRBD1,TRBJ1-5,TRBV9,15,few,TGTGCCAGCAGCGTGGGACAGGGTACCAATCAGCCCCAGCATTTT,CASSVGQGTNQPQHF
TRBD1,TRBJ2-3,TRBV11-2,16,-,TGTGCCAGCAGCTTAGCGACAGGGGCAAGTACAGATACGCAGTATTTT,CASSLATGASTDTQYF
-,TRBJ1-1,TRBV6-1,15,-,TGTGCCAGCAGTCCTAGGATCGGAATGAACACTGAAGCTTTCTTT,CASSPRIGMNTEAFF
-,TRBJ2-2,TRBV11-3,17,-,TGTGCCAGCAGCTTAGATCTGGGACACTTTAACACCGGGGAGCTGTTTTTT,CASSLDLGHFNTGELFF
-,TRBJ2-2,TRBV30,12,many,TGTGCCTGGGGTTCGCTAGCCGGGGAGCTGTTTTTT,CAWGSLAGELFF
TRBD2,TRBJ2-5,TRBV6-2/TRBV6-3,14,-,TGTGCCAGCAGGAGAGGGAGGGCCGAGGAGACCCAGTACTTC,CASRRGRAEETQYF
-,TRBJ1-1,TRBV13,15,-,TGTGCCAGCAGCTTGGCGCAGGGCCAGGGCACTGAAGCTTTCTTT,CASSLAQGQGTEAFF